This T cell receptor (beta chain) was observed in a study of radiotherapy plus CTLA-4 blockade in lung cancer. Whole-study findings and limits: Reports identified early blood T cell clone dynamics, with interferon-beta, as the best response predictor. Tumor-derived TCR clones expanded in blood after radiotherapy plus ipilimumab.

Measured with immunoSEQ multiplex PCR; TCRdb has only the in-frame clones, and not every one. The profile shows approximately 75,000 clones, 78% of them singletons. As to this clone: As yet, its antigen is unknown.

The TCR sequence derives from a human donor with non-small cell lung cancer who had a complete response to radiotherapy plus ipilimumab. This specimen was peripheral blood, taken from a patient treated with radiotherapy plus ipilimumab.

CDR3: CASSFITAYGTDTQYF. CDR3 coding DNA: TGTGCCAGCAGCTTTATTACGGCATACGGCACAGATACGCAGTATTTT. V is TRBV13 and J is TRBJ2-3, with D hard to call. The CDR3 consists of 16 residues. The V end was cut by 3 bases, the J end by 1 base, with 14 bases between. From germline, CDR1 is PRHDT and CDR2 FYEKMQ (reference sequence).